These 9 T cell receptor beta chains originate from one sample sequenced in a study of blood T cell repertoires in COVID-19. Some clones are missing from TCRdb's copy, which holds only in-frame ones; the method was immunoSEQ multiplex PCR. The sample shows roughly 67,000 clones, roughly 88% of them seen only once. The sequenced material came from peripheral blood. These TCRs come from a woman aged 55-69 years with acute or convalescent COVID-19.

The chain employs TRBV19 and TRBJ1-4, with D tentatively TRBD1 (6 bases). Deletions cut 8 bases from V and 8 bases from J, with 15 bases between. In germline, CDR1 is LNHDA, CDR2 SQIVND (reference sequence). The CDR3 has 13 amino acids. CDR3 amino acids: CASADRLQEKLFF. The CDR3 DNA is TGTGCCAGTGCAGACAGGCTTCAGGAAAAACTGTTTTTT.

For this clone: At one end the junction does not follow the germline gene, possibly because of a read error. Distinct nucleotide sequences in the sample also encode this CDR3. V and J are TRBV4-1 and TRBJ1-1, with TRBD1 matching over 7 bases. Germline CDR1 reads MGHRA; CDR2 reads YSYEKL. The CDR3 covers 16 residues. This CDR3 is CASSQGQGALDTEAFF. The CDR3 DNA is TGCGCCAGCAGCCAAGGACAGGGCGCATTGGACACTGAGGCTTTCTTT.

The chain recombines TRBV5-1 with TRBJ1-3; TRBD1 aligns across 7 bases. V shed 1 base, J shed 3 bases, and the junction held 4 bases outside the gene matches. This CDR3 is 15 amino acids long. In germline, CDR1 is SGHRS, CDR2 YFSETQ. CDR3 region: CASSLTGALGNTIYF. The CDR3 region has the DNA TGCGCCAGCAGCTTGACAGGGGCGCTTGGAAACACCATATATTTT.

The rearrangement links TRBV3-1 (or the pseudogene TRBV3-2) to TRBJ2-7, with D hard to call. CDR3 size: 15 residues. In germline, CDR1 is LGHDT, CDR2 YNNKEL (reference sequence). Trimming removed 2 bases at V and 3 bases at J, with 14 bases between. As DNA, the CDR3 is TGTGCCAGCAGCCAATGCCCGCCCGCTAACTACGAGCAGTACGTC. It is translated as CASSQCPPANYEQYV.

V is TRBV25-1 and J is TRBJ2-7, with 7 bases aligning to TRBD2. CDR1 and CDR2 (germline): MGHDK, SYGVNS. The CDR3 has 15 amino acids. Trimming cost V 4 bases and J 2 bases; bases outside gene matches: 8. The chain's CDR3 is CASSGVAGLTYEQYV. The CDR3, as DNA: TGTGCCAGCAGTGGGGTAGCGGGCCTTACCTACGAGCAGTACGTC.

The rearrangement joins TRBV3-1 (or the pseudogene TRBV3-2) to TRBJ2-3, with 11 bases identical to TRBD2. Per the germline V gene, CDR1 is LGHDT and CDR2 is YNNKEL (reference sequence). Unmatched junction bases numbered 6, after V lost 6 bases and J lost 4 bases. CDR3 size: 15 residues. CDR3 DNA sequence: TGTGCCAGCAGTCCAACTAGCGGGGGCGCAGATACGCAGTATTTT. Its translation: CASSPTSGGADTQYF.

The chain employs TRBV19 and TRBJ2-5; 7 nucleotides line up with TRBD2. Germline CDR1 is LNHDA and CDR2 is SQIVND (reference sequence). Losses at the gene ends were 2 bases for V and 5 bases for J; bases not matched to a gene: 2. The CDR3 covers 13 residues. In nucleotides, the CDR3 is TGTGCCAGTAGTATAAGGGGAGGGGAGACCCAGTACTTC. Protein: CASSIRGGETQYF.

V and J are TRBV5-4 and TRBJ2-1; D unresolved. The CDR3 is 14 amino acids. V lost 0 bases and J 0 bases, leaving 4 bases between the germline ends. In germline, CDR1 is SGHNT, CDR2 YYREEE (reference sequence). Written as DNA, the CDR3 is TGTGCCAGCAGCTTGGGTAGCTCCTACAATGAGCAGTTCTTC. This encodes CASSLGSSYNEQFF.

This clone occurred a few times. The chain links TRBV5-1 to TRBJ1-2, with unresolved D. Deletions cut 0 bases from V and 4 bases from J, with 10 bases between. Germline V lookup: CDR1 SGHRS, CDR2 YFSETQ. This CDR3 has 14 amino acids. The CDR3 protein is CASSLEGASYGYTF. In nucleotides, the CDR3 is TGCGCCAGCAGCTTGGAGGGAGCGAGCTATGGCTACACCTTC.